These 5 T cell receptor beta chains were sequenced from one sample in a study of OX40 agonist ivuxolimab in advanced cancers. The table came from immunoSEQ multiplex PCR; TCRdb's copy has only in-frame clones and leaves some out. The sample carries about 47,000 clones, roughly 82% recorded once. The sequences come from CD4+ or CD8+ T cells sorted from blood, collected in a trial of the OX40 agonist ivuxolimab. These receptors all stem from an adult with an advanced solid tumor such as melanoma, head and neck, liver or kidney cancer.

The J gene is TRBJ1-2, the V gene TRBV6-5; D gene uncertain. The V gene's germline CDR1 is MNHEY and CDR2 SVGAGI. The V gene lost 2 bases and the J gene lost 8 bases, with 12 bases spanning the gap. This CDR3 is built from 13 residues. The CDR3 loop reads CASSYGEPFGYTF. The CDR3 nucleotides are TGTGCCAGCAGTTACGGGGAACCATTCGGCTACACCTTC.

This chain joins TRBV7-3 and TRBJ2-1; 9 nucleotides line up with TRBD2. Germline V gene data show CDR1 as SGHTA and CDR2 as FQGTGA. This CDR3 spans 14 amino acids. The trim removed 3 bases at V and 7 bases at J, leaving 4 bases unmatched. The CDR3 here is CASSFRGGANEQFF. The CDR3 DNA sequence: TGTGCCAGCAGCTTCCGCGGGGGGGCGAATGAGCAGTTCTTC.

The chain employs TRBV7-8 and TRBJ2-1, with 12 bases matching TRBD2. Germline CDR1 SGHVS, CDR2 FQNEAQ. CDR3 length: 15 residues. The V gene end was trimmed by 8 bases and the J gene end by 7 bases; junction bases not matched to a gene: 9. The CDR3 nucleotides read TGTGCCAGCTGCGGAGGACTAGCGGGAAGGAATGAGCAGTTCTTC. Protein sequence: CASCGGLAGRNEQFF. The variable domain in full, completed from reference TRBV7-8 and TRBJ2-1, reads GAGVSQSPRYKVAKRGQDVALRCDPISGHVSLFWYQQALGQGPEFLTYFQNEAQLDKSGLPSDRFFAERPEGSVSTLKIQRTQQEDSAVYLCASCGGLAGRNEQFFGPGTRLTVL.

V is TRBV6-6 and J is TRBJ2-2; 10 bases map to TRBD2. This CDR3 spans 16 amino acids. Germline assignment: CDR1 MNHNY and CDR2 SVGAGI (reference sequence). V lost 6 bases to trimming and J lost 7 bases; unmatched junction nucleotides: 11. The CDR3 is CASSRGLAVGRGELFF. The CDR3 nucleotides read TGTGCCAGCAGCCGAGGACTAGCGGTGGGGCGCGGGGAGCTGTTTTTT.

The CDR3 sequence is CASSEWRGPYEQYF. The CDR3 DNA reads TGTGCCAGCAGTGAATGGAGGGGGCCCTACGAGCAGTACTTC. The chain combines TRBV6-5 with TRBJ2-7, with a weak D call TRBD1 (7 bases). Germline V CDR1 and CDR2: MNHEY, SVGAGI. Trimming stripped 5 bases from V and 2 bases from J, with 13 bases between. The CDR3 runs 14 residues.